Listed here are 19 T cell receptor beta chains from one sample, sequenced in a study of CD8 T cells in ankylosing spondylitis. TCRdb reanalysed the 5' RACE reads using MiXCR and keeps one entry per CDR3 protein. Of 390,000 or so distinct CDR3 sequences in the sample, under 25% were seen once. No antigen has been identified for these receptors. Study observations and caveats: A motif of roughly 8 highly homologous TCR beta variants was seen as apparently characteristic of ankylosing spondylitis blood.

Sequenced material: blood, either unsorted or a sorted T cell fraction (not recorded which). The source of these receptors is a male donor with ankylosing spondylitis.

The CDR3 sequence: CASSSPGQDNEAFF. CDR3 coding DNA: TGTGCCAGCAGTTCCCCGGGACAGGATAATGAAGCTTTCTTT. This sequence joins TRBV6-5 and TRBJ1-1; 8 nucleotides agree with TRBD1. This CDR3 comprises 14 residues. J gave up 7 bases and V 4 bases, and 8 bases lay outside the gene matches. Germline CDR1 MNHEY, CDR2 SVGAGI.

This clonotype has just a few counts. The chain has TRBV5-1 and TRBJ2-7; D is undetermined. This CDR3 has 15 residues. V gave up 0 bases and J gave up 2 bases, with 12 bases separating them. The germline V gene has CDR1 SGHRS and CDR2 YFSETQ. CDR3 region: CASSLASGVAYEQYF. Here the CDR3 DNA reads TGCGCCAGCAGCTTGGCGTCAGGAGTCGCCTACGAGCAGTACTTC.

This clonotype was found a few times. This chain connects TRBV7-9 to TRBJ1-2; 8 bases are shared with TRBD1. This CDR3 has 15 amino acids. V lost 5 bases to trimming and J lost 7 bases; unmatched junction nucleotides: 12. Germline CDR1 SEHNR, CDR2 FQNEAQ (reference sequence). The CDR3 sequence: CASSRDGDRWGGYTF. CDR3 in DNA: TGTGCCAGCAGCCGAGACGGGGACAGGTGGGGTGGCTACACCTTC.

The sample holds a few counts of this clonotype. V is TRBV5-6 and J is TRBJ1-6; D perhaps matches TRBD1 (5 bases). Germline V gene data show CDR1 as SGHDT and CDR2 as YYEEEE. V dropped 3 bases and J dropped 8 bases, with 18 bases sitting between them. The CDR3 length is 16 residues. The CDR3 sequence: CASSSAGPGGYSPLHF. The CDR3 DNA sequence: TGTGCCAGCAGCTCGGCGGGACCAGGAGGTTATTCACCCCTCCACTTT.

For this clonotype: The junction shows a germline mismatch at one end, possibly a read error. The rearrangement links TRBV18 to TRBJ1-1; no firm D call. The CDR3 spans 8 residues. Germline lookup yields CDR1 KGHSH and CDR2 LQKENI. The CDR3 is CASSRVAF. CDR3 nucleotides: TGTGCCAGCTCAAGGGTGGCCTTT. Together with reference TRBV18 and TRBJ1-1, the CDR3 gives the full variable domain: NAGVMQNPRHLVRRRGQEARLRCSPMKGHSHVYWYRQLPEEGLKFMVYLQKENIIDESGMPKERFSAEFPKEGPSILRIQQVVRGDSAAYFCASSRVAFGQGTRLTVV.

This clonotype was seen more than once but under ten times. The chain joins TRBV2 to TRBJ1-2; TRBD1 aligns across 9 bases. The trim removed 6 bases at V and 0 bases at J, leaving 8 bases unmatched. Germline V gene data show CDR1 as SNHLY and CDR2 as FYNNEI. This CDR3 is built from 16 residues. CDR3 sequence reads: CASSRDRAISNYGYTF. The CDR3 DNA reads TGTGCCAGCAGCCGGGACAGGGCGATTTCTAACTATGGCTACACCTTC.

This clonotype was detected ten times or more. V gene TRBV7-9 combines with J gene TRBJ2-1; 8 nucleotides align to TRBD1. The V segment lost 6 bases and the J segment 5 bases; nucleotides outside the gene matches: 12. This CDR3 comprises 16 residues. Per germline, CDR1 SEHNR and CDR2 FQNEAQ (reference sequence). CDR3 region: CASSSPSGQGHNEQFF. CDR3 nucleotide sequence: TGTGCCAGCAGTTCCCCGAGTGGACAGGGCCACAATGAGCAGTTCTTC.

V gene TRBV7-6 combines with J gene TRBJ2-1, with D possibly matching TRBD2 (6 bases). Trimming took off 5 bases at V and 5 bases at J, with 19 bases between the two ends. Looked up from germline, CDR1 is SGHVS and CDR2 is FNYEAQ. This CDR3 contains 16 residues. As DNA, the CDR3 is TGTGCCAGCAGCGTCTTTGGTCGGGAGTTCAACAATGAGCAGTTCTTC. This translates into CASSVFGREFNNEQFF. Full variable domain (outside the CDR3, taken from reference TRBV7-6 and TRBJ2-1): GAGVSQSPRYKVTKRGQDVALRCDPISGHVSLYWYRQALGQGPEFLTYFNYEAQQDKSGLPNDRFSAERPEGSISTLTIQRTEQRDSAMYRCASSVFGREFNNEQFFGPGTRLTVL.

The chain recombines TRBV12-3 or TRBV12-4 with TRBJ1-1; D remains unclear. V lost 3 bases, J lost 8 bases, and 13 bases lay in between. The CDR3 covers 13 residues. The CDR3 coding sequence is TGTGCCAGCAGTTTTGACCAGTGGGGAGAAGCTTTCTTT. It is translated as CASSFDQWGEAFF.

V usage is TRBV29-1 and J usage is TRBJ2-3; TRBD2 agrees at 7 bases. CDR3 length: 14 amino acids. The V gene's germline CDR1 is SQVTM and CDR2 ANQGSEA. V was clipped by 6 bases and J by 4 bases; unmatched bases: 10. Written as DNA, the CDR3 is TGCAGCGTGGATCTAGCGGCGTTGGCAGATACGCAGTATTTT. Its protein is CSVDLAALADTQYF.

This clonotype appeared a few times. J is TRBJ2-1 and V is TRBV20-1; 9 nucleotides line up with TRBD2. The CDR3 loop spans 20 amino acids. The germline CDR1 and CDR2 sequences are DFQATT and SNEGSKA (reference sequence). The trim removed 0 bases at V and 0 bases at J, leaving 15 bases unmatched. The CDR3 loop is CSAREVRSLAGALSYNEQFF. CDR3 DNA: TGCAGTGCTAGAGAAGTGAGGTCGTTAGCGGGAGCTCTCTCCTACAATGAGCAGTTCTTC.

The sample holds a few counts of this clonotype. The CDR3 reads CASSEGVAGVGYTQYF. In DNA, the CDR3 is TGTGCCAGCAGTGAAGGGGTAGCGGGAGTGGGATATACGCAGTATTTT. The chain couples TRBV2 to TRBJ2-3; 9 bases agree with TRBD2. The CDR3 has 16 amino acids. CDR1 SNHLY and CDR2 FYNNEI come from the germline V gene. V gave up 1 base and J gave up 7 bases; unmatched junction bases: 9.

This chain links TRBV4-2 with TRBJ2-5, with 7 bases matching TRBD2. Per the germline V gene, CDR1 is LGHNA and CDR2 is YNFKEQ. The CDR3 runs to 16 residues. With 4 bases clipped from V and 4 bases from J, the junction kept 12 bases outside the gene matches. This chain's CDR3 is CASSPRPLGGRETQYF. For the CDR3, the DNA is TGTGCCAGCAGCCCCCGCCCCCTGGGGGGGAGAGAGACCCAGTACTTC.

The CDR3 coding sequence is TGCGCCAGCAGCTTGGGAGGTGGGACTAGCGGAAACATTCAGTACTTC. This codes for CASSLGGGTSGNIQYF. V usage is TRBV5-1 and J usage is TRBJ2-4, with 11 bases matching TRBD2. The CDR3 contains 16 residues. With 0 bases clipped from V and 6 bases from J, the junction kept 5 bases outside the gene matches. In germline, CDR1 is SGHRS, CDR2 YFSETQ.

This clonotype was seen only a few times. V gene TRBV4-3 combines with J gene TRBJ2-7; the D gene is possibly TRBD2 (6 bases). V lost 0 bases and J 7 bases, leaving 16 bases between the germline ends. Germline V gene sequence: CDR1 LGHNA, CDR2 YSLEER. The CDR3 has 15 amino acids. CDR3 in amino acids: CASSQDQLASREQYF. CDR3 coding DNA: TGCGCCAGCAGCCAAGATCAGCTAGCGTCTCGGGAGCAGTACTTC.

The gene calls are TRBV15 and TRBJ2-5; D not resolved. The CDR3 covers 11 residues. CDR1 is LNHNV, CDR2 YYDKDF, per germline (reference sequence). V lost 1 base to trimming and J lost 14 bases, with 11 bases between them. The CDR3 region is CATSRVGPPYF. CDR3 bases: TGTGCCACCAGCAGAGTTGGGCCCCCTTACTTC.

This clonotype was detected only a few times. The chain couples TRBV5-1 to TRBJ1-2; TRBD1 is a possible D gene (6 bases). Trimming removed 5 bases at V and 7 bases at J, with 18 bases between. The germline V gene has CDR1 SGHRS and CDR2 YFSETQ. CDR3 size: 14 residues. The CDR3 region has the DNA TGCGCCAGCAGGACCTTGCAGGGGACCGGTGGCTACACCTTC. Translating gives CASRTLQGTGGYTF.

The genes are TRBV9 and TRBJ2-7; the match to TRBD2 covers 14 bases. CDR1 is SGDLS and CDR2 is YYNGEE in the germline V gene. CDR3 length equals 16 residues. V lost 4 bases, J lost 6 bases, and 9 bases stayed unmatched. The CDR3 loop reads CASSNQGLAGAGEQYF. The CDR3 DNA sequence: TGTGCCAGCAGCAACCAGGGACTAGCGGGAGCAGGCGAGCAGTACTTC.

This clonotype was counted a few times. CDR3 in amino acids: CASRPHRGTGAQGQYF. The CDR3 DNA is TGTGCCAGCAGACCCCACCGGGGGACAGGGGCCCAGGGGCAGTATTTT. The genes are TRBV5-5 and TRBJ2-3; the match to TRBD1 covers 10 bases. The CDR3 is made up of 16 amino acids. Trimming cost V 5 bases and J 11 bases; bases outside gene matches: 17. The V gene's germline CDR1 is SGHKS and CDR2 YYEKEE (reference sequence).